This T cell receptor beta chain comes out of a study of T-cell reconstitution after alpha-beta-depleted transplantation in children. Unique molecular identifiers were incorporated into the prepared TCRbeta library. TCRdb independently ran MiXCR on the PCR reads; one entry per CDR3 protein. The table includes approximately 420,000 distinct CDR3 sequences, under 13% detected once. The source material was PBMCs from the stem cell graft donor, sampled from the stem cell graft. The TCR originated in a human donor who donated a stem cell graft to a child with acute myeloid leukemia.

For the CDR3, the DNA is TGTGCCAGCAGAATACAGGGGGAGGGAGAGACCCAGTACTTC. The encoded protein is CASRIQGEGETQYF. The chain has TRBV12-3 or TRBV12-4 and TRBJ2-5, with D possibly matching TRBD1 (8 bases). The V gene lost 6 bases and the J gene lost 4 bases, with 15 bases spanning the gap. The CDR3 runs to 14 residues.